The T cell receptor beta chain under discussion was sequenced for a study of early T cells in non-severe SARS-CoV-2 infection (dated by TCRdb to about 2021). Background for the entire study: TCR sequencing used bulk RNA from unsorted whole blood, so alpha and beta chains could not be paired. Results the study describes overall, beyond this receptor: VDJdb matching was skewed toward anti-spike CD8 responses, so virus-specific expansions were likely underestimated and private and CD4 specificities were missed.

A case-control design nested within a healthcare worker cohort in London, UK, was used, with weekly nasopharyngeal swab PCR tests and blood sampling performed. Healthcare workers were recruited between 23 and 31 March 2020, during the week of the UK lockdown, and were followed weekly for up to about 16 weeks. The library relied on 5' RACE. Sequencing was performed on a NextSeq 500. To correct for sequencing error and PCR bias, the TCR library protocol tagged individual cDNA molecules with unique molecular identifiers. TCR alpha and beta chains were both sequenced, and the abundances of alpha and beta sequences in each sample were closely correlated with each other. The authors processed their data as follows. Decombinator V4 was used to perform V gene, J gene and CDR3 annotation of TCR sequences. TCRs were defined as expanded if a significant change between any two time points was detected under a Poisson model with p below 0.0001. Abundances of TCRs were expressed as counts per million after normalisation to the total number of TCRs sequenced in each sample. MAIT TCRs were defined by TRAV1-2 paired with TRAJ12, TRAJ20 or TRAJ33, and iNKT TCRs by TRAV10 paired with TRAJ18. VDJdb, accessed on 1 November 2021, was searched for TCRs annotated for CMV, EBV and SARS-CoV-2, and TCRs annotated for more than one antigen were excluded. The public reads were run again by TCRdb, first through fastp at Q25 and then through MiXCR, and only productive beta chains were kept. One record per CDR3 amino acid sequence lists the most common genes and DNA. It is TCRdb's table, rather than the study itself, that gives the V and J calls and clone size. Recorded for this sample are 100,000 to 120,000 distinct CDR3 sequences; over 10% of them occurred a single time. Clones ranked in the top ten supply less than 4.5% of the sample.

This clonotype was detected only a few times. Its target antigen remains unknown. No much larger clone is present one base from it, and per-base qualities are unavailable. Its CDR3 holds 13 amino acids, cysteine through phenylalanine. Only the CDR3 DNA is retained, 39 bases long and in frame from the first base. V is cut by 8 bases and J by 1 base, and the space between the germline ends is 12 bases. The germline V gene gives CDR1 as MDHEN and CDR2 as SYDVKM. This TCR came from an adult who was a healthcare worker with PCR-confirmed SARS-CoV-2 infection or an uninfected control (not recorded which). Sequencing used whole blood, obtained at baseline. Rearrangement joined TRBV28 to TRBJ2-7; the D gene is perhaps TRBD2, from 6 matching bases. The DNA reads as follows: TGTGCCAGCGGACTAAAAGGGTCCTACGAGCAGTACTTC. Its translation reads: CASGLKGSYEQYF.